The T cell receptor (beta chain) described here comes from a study of beta chain features in type 1 diabetes. Investigators reverse transcribed all isolated RNA, so they sequenced expressed TCRB transcripts. Profiled with immunoSEQ multiplex PCR; TCRdb holds only in-frame clones, not every one. This table has 300,000 to 350,000 clones, less than 9.5% appearing once. This clone was counted between two and nine times. The sample has other DNA sequences that encode this CDR3 too. Sequenced material: central memory CD4+ T cells from blood. The sequence derives from a young woman in good health.

Written as DNA, the CDR3 is TGTGCCAGCAGCCAGGACAGGGGAGAGACCCAGTACTTC. Its protein is CASSQDRGETQYF. The J gene is TRBJ2-5, the V gene TRBV4-2; TRBD1 agrees at 9 bases. CDR1 is LGHNA and CDR2 is YNFKEQ in the germline V gene. With 3 bases clipped from V and 4 bases from J, the junction kept 0 bases outside the gene matches. The CDR3 has 13 amino acids.